The 10 T cell receptor beta chains listed next were all sequenced from one sample in a study of T cells after yellow fever vaccination. TCRdb reanalysed the 5' RACE reads using MiXCR and keeps one entry per CDR3 protein. The sample holds some 220,000 distinct CDR3 sequences, more than 3% seen once. The sequences come from CD4+ T cells sorted from PBMCs, collected 10 days after the yellow fever booster vaccination. These receptors all come from a man younger than 35 who received the YFV17D yellow fever vaccine.

There are many counts of this clonotype. The J gene is TRBJ1-5, the V gene TRBV5-6, with D possibly matching TRBD1 (5 bases). V shed 0 bases and J shed 4 bases, with 11 bases lying between them. Germline CDR1 is SGHDT and CDR2 is YYEEEE. CDR3 length equals 15 residues. CDR3: CASSLGPGVNQPQHF. The CDR3 DNA reads as TGTGCCAGCAGCTTGGGGCCGGGGGTTAATCAGCCCCAGCATTTT.

This sequence joins TRBV9 and TRBJ2-1, with D possibly being TRBD1 or TRBD2 (5 bases each). Trimming removed 1 base from V and 5 bases from J, with 10 bases in between. This CDR3 comprises 14 residues. Per the germline V gene, CDR1 is SGDLS and CDR2 is YYNGEE. Here the CDR3 DNA reads TGTGCCAGCAGCGTATTAGGGACCAACAATGAGCAGTTCTTC. It translates to CASSVLGTNNEQFF.

In this sample, this clonotype turned up a few times. J is TRBJ2-5 and V is TRBV5-1; 8 nucleotides line up with TRBD2. Trimming at V came to 0 bases and at J to 0 bases, leaving 13 bases not matched to a gene. Germline V gives CDR1 SGHRS, CDR2 YFSETQ. This CDR3 spans 19 amino acids. CDR3 region: CASSLDRWRVLADQETQYF. CDR3 nucleotide sequence: TGCGCCAGCAGCTTGGATCGGTGGCGGGTACTAGCGGACCAAGAGACCCAGTACTTC.

The rearrangement uses TRBV24-1 and TRBJ2-3; possible D gene TRBD2, 7 bases. The V gene lost 4 bases and the J gene lost 1 base, with 14 bases spanning the gap. The length of the CDR3 is 16 residues. Germline CDR1 and CDR2: KGHDR and SFDVKD. This CDR3 is CATSDPRGPGTDTQYF. The CDR3 bases are TGTGCCACCAGTGACCCGCGGGGGCCGGGCACAGATACGCAGTATTTT.

CDR3 sequence reads: CSAPDRGGQPQHF. For the CDR3, the DNA is TGCAGTGCTCCGGACCGAGGGGGTCAGCCCCAGCATTTT. The rearrangement links TRBV20-1 to TRBJ1-5, with D perhaps matching TRBD1 (6 bases). CDR3 length: 13 amino acids. Trimming shortened V by 5 bases and J by 6 bases, and 14 bases separated the two germline ends. Germline V gene lookup returns CDR1 DFQATT and CDR2 SNEGSKA (reference sequence).

The genes are TRBV28 and TRBJ2-7; TRBD1 matches 8 bases. This CDR3 contains 14 residues. The V gene end was trimmed by 5 bases and the J gene end by 4 bases; junction bases not matched to a gene: 7. Germline V CDR1 and CDR2: MDHEN, SYDVKM. For the CDR3, the DNA is TGTGCCAGCAGTCTCGACAGGGGACGGTACGAGCAGTACGTC. Its protein is CASSLDRGRYEQYV.

This clonotype appeared a few times. V and J are TRBV5-4 and TRBJ2-3, with no clear D. Trimming took off 2 bases at V and 3 bases at J, with 10 bases between the two ends. Germline values: CDR1 SGHNT, CDR2 YYREEE (reference sequence). This CDR3 is built from 14 residues. In nucleotides, the CDR3 is TGTGCCAGCAGCTTCCCCGGCCGGACAGATACGCAGTATTTT. Translation: CASSFPGRTDTQYF.

The chain employs TRBV24-1 and TRBJ1-4; 7 bases match TRBD1. V was pared by 6 bases and J by 0 bases, with 3 bases of the junction left unmatched. Germline CDR1 and CDR2: KGHDR and SFDVKD. CDR3 length equals 15 residues. CDR3 coding DNA: TGTGCCACCAGTATCGGGACAGCAACTAATGAAAAACTGTTTTTT. Its protein is CATSIGTATNEKLFF.

This clonotype was observed a handful of times. The chain employs TRBV18 and TRBJ2-7, with 9 bases lining up with TRBD1. Germline lookup yields CDR1 KGHSH and CDR2 LQKENI. The V and J ends lost 5 bases and 7 bases, in that order; junction bases with no gene match: 9. CDR3 length: 14 residues. DNA for the CDR3: TGTGCCAGCTCAGGCTCCGGGACAGGGAGAGAGCAGTACGTC. Translated, it gives CASSGSGTGREQYV.

This clonotype was counted many times. This chain links TRBV5-6 with TRBJ2-1; a possible D gene is TRBD1 (6 bases). This CDR3 region has 18 residues. V lost 0 bases and J lost 0, with 16 bases in between. Germline CDR1 is SGHDT and CDR2 is YYEEEE. In DNA, the CDR3 is TGTGCCAGCAGCTTGGGAGCAGGGGCGACAAACTCCTACAATGAGCAGTTCTTC. This encodes CASSLGAGATNSYNEQFF.